This paragraph covers one T cell receptor beta chain sequence. No DNA is shown, since the ends of the CDR3 on it are uncertain; the CDR3 is the one TCRdb lists. The data originate from a study of T-cell reconstitution after alpha-beta-depleted transplantation in children. As it was prepared, the TCRbeta library received unique molecular identifiers. TCRdb processed the PCR reads anew with MiXCR; each CDR3 protein has one entry. The table records a few hundred thousand distinct CDR3 sequences, roughly 20% of them present only once. This receptor was taken from a human donor who donated a stem cell graft to a child with acute myeloid leukemia. The starting material was PBMCs from the stem cell graft donor, obtained from the stem cell graft.

CDR3 residues: CASSLKGHQLMKNCFF. The rearrangement joins TRBV7-3 to TRBJ1-4; TRBD1 is taken as the D call from the table, unchecked against the DNA. Germline V lookup: CDR1 SGHTA, CDR2 FQGTGA. The CDR3 comprises 16 residues, both ends counted.